The rows below give T cell receptor beta chains drawn from one sample of a study of T cell repertoires in MIS-A myocarditis. Data came from immunoSEQ multiplex PCR; TCRdb stores just in-frame clones and leaves some out. The sample has 14,000 to 15,000 clones, around two thirds seen once. The specimen sequenced was left ventricle heart tissue obtained at autopsy. Every receptor here comes from a man younger than 35 with fulminant myocarditis from multisystem inflammatory syndrome in adults (MIS-A) after COVID-19. Each CDR3 is given with its conserved first and last residue. A D gene is named only where the DNA matches it firmly. The size of a clone is reported for some rows only, either as once, few or many, or as a class for expanded clones.

>few|TRBD2|TRBV27|TRBJ2-1|16
TGTGCCAGCAGTCCTCCCTTGGGGGGGTCCTACAATGAGCAGTTCTTC
CASSPPLGGSYNEQFF
>once|-|TRBV5-5|TRBJ2-2|13
TGTGCCAGCAGCTTGGGGAACACCGGGGAGCTGTTTTTT
CASSLGNTGELFF
>few|-|TRBV10-3|TRBJ2-2|12
TGTGCCATCAGTAAGAACACCGGGGAGCTGTTTTTT
CAISKNTGELFF
>few|TRBD1|TRBV2|TRBJ1-1|12
TGTGCCAGCCAGACAGGGGGCACTGAAGCTTTCTTT
CASQTGGTEAFF
>-|TRBD1|TRBV28|TRBJ1-6|17
TGTGCCAGCAGTTTTAGGGGGCAGGGCTCCCTGGGGTCACCCCTCCACTTT
CASSFRGQGSLGSPLHF
>-|TRBD1|TRBV5-1|TRBJ1-2|14
TGCGCCAGCAGCTTGGGGGAGACAGGGTATGGCTACACCTTC
CASSLGETGYGYTF
>-|TRBD1|TRBV5-1|TRBJ1-6|14
TGCGCCAGCAGCCTAGGACAGGGAAATTCACCCCTCCACTTT
CASSLGQGNSPLHF
>-|-|TRBV5-1|TRBJ1-4|15
TGCGCCAGCGGCTCCGGTGAGGCAACTAATGAAAAACTGTTTTTT
CASGSGEATNEKLFF
>-|-|TRBV6-6|TRBJ2-2|15
TGTGCCAGCAGTCCGGGACGGCCGGCGACCGGGGAGCTGTTTTTT
CASSPGRPATGELFF
>medium-sized|-|TRBV5-4|TRBJ1-1|12
TGTGCCAGCAGCCCCCCAGGCACTGAAGCTTTCTTT
CASSPPGTEAFF
>few|TRBD2|TRBV4-1|TRBJ2-5|18
TGCGCCAGCAGCCAAGATTTAGGACTAGCGGGGGAATGGGAGACCCAGTACTTC
CASSQDLGLAGEWETQYF
>-|-|TRBV2|TRBJ2-2|15
TGTGCCAGCAGTGAAAAGCGGACGAACACCGGGGAGCTGTTTTTT
CASSEKRTNTGELFF
>-|-|TRBV15|TRBJ1-5|14
TGTGCCACCAGCCCAGGGTTAAGCAATCAGCCCCAGCATTTT
CATSPGLSNQPQHF
>-|-|TRBV6-5|TRBJ1-2|13
TGTGCCAGCAGTTCCTCCCCACCGGATGGCTACACCTTC
CASSSSPPDGYTF
>-|TRBD2|TRBV7-6|TRBJ2-3|18
TGTGCCAGCAGCTTGGGACTAGCGGGGGCCGGTCGCACAGATACGCAGTATTTT
CASSLGLAGAGRTDTQYF
>-|-|TRBV10-2|TRBJ1-5|16
TGCGCCAGCAGTGAAGCACGGACAGTAGGGAGTCAGCCCCAGCATTTT
CASSEARTVGSQPQHF
>-|-|TRBV6-5|TRBJ2-1|14
TGTGCCAGCAACGACTGGAGCTCCTACAATGAGCAGTTCTTC
CASNDWSSYNEQFF
>-|-|TRBV5-4|TRBJ2-1|15
TGTGCCAGCAGCTTCAGCGGAACGTCCTACAATGAGCAGTTCTTC
CASSFSGTSYNEQFF
>-|-|TRBV7-9|TRBJ1-2|16
TGTGCCAGCCTACTAGGGGCGGATGGAGGACACTATGGCTACACCTTC
CASLLGADGGHYGYTF
>-|-|TRBV5-4|TRBJ1-1|13
TGTGCCAGCAGCTTAAGGGACCACCTAGAAGCTTTCTTT
CASSLRDHLEAFF
>-|-|TRBV28|TRBJ2-4|13
TGTGCCAGCAGCCCAGGACGATCAAACATTCAGTACTTC
CASSPGRSNIQYF
>-|-|TRBV9|TRBJ2-2|15
TGTGCCAGCAGCCCGGATAAGGCGATCACCGGGGAGCTGTTTTTT
CASSPDKAITGELFF
>few|TRBD1|TRBV7-2|TRBJ2-7|16
TGTGCCAGCAGCCCCTGGGGAGACAGGGGCGCTTACGAGCAGTACTTC
CASSPWGDRGAYEQYF
>-|-|TRBV3-1/TRBV3-2|TRBJ2-1|12
TGTGCCAGCAGCCCCCCCGGAAATGAGCAGTTCTTC
CASSPPGNEQFF
>-|TRBD2|TRBV6-5|TRBJ2-1|14
TGTGCCAGCACCCTTGGACTAGCCTACAATGAGCAGTTCTTC
CASTLGLAYNEQFF
>-|TRBD1|TRBV14|TRBJ1-1|12
TGTGCCAGCAGCGTGGGACAGGGTGCTGCTTTCTTT
CASSVGQGAAFF
>-|-|TRBV7-2|TRBJ2-2|15
TGTGCCAGCAGCCCGTTGAGGAGAAACACCGGGGAGCTGTTTTTT
CASSPLRRNTGELFF
>-|-|TRBV5-6|TRBJ1-2|14
TGTGCCAGCAGCTTGGCCATTTCAGGGTATGGCTACACCTTC
CASSLAISGYGYTF
>once|-|TRBV6-2/TRBV6-3|TRBJ2-5|14
TGTGCCAGCAGTTACAGTAGGGCCAGTCGGACCCAGTACTTC
CASSYSRASRTQYF
>-|-|TRBV2|TRBJ1-1|10
TGTGCCAGCAGTAGACGTGAAGCTTTCTTT
CASSRREAFF
>-|TRBD1|TRBV10-3|TRBJ2-7|14
TGTGCCATCACCGAAGGACAGGGGCTCCGCGAGCAGTACTTC
CAITEGQGLREQYF
>-|-|TRBV6-6|TRBJ1-1|16
TGTGCCAGCAGTTTTCAGACCGGGACACCGAACACTGAAGCTTTCTTT
CASSFQTGTPNTEAFF
>-|TRBD2|TRBV6-1|TRBJ2-2|14
TGTGCCAGCAGTGAACTAGCGGGGGGCGGGGAGCTGTTTTTT
CASSELAGGGELFF
>-|-|TRBV27|TRBJ2-7|13
TGTGCCAGCAGTTTATTCCAGGGTGTCGAGCAGTACTTC
CASSLFQGVEQYF
>-|-|TRBV3-1/TRBV3-2|TRBJ2-6|16
TGTGCCAGCAGTCAACTCGGGGGCTCTGGGGCCAACGTCCTGACTTTC
CASSQLGGSGANVLTF
>-|-|TRBV24-1|TRBJ1-2|14
TGTGCCACCAGTGATTTCCCGGGTGGCTATGGCTACACCTTC
CATSDFPGGYGYTF
>-|TRBD1|TRBV7-3|TRBJ2-5|15
TGTGCCAGCAGCTCAGGGGGCCTAACGAGAGAGACCCAGTACTTC
CASSSGGLTRETQYF
>once|-|TRBV5-4|TRBJ1-2|14
TGTGCCAGCAGCTTGTATGACTCATACTATGGCTACACCTTC
CASSLYDSYYGYTF
>-|-|TRBV19|TRBJ1-2|12
TGTGCCAGTAGTCTCGATTTCGGGGGCTACACCTTC
CASSLDFGGYTF
>-|TRBD1|TRBV9|TRBJ1-4|16
TGTGCCAGCAGCACTCGGACAGGGTCGGAGGGCGAAAAACTGTTTTTT
CASSTRTGSEGEKLFF
>-|-|TRBV9|TRBJ2-7|13
TGTGCCAGCAGCCCCCTCGAGAGGGGCGAGCAGTACTTC
CASSPLERGEQYF
>-|-|TRBV2|TRBJ2-3|17
TGTGCCAGCAGTGAAGCGGCGGCCTCTCATCCGGCAGATACGCAGTATTTT
CASSEAAASHPADTQYF
>-|-|TRBV30|TRBJ2-7|14
TGTGCCTGGAGCCCAACAGGGACCCTCTACGAGCAGTACTTC
CAWSPTGTLYEQYF
>few|-|TRBV19|TRBJ2-7|14
TGTGCCAGTAGTATAGTAGGCAGCCTGGGGGAGCAGTACTTC
CASSIVGSLGEQYF
>-|-|TRBV10-1|TRBJ2-3|12
TGCGCCAGCAGTGAGAGGATAGATACGCAGTATTTT
CASSERIDTQYF
>-|TRBD1|TRBV3-1/TRBV3-2|TRBJ2-5|15
TGTGCCAGCAGCCGCCGCCCAGGGACAGAAGAGACCCAGTACTTC
CASSRRPGTEETQYF
>-|TRBD2|TRBV4-1|TRBJ2-1|14
TGCGCCAGCACCCGGACTAGTGAGTTCAATGAGCAGTTCTTC
CASTRTSEFNEQFF
>-|-|TRBV7-8|TRBJ2-7|15
TGTGCCAGCAGCTTAAGACCTTTCTCCTATGGCGAGCAGTACTTC
CASSLRPFSYGEQYF
>-|-|TRBV28|TRBJ1-1|15
TGTGCCAGCAGGCCCGGAGGGGCCCTGAACACTGAAGCTTTCTTT
CASRPGGALNTEAFF
>-|TRBD1|TRBV9|TRBJ1-6|15
TGTGCCAGCAGCTACAGGGACAGGGGGCTTTCACCCCTCCACTTT
CASSYRDRGLSPLHF
>few|TRBD1|TRBV29-1|TRBJ2-7|13
TGCAGCGTTACACAGGGGCCCGGGTACGAGCAGTACTTC
CSVTQGPGYEQYF
>-|-|TRBV10-3|TRBJ1-5|15
TGTGCCATCAGTACGGAGGGGGGGGTGGATCAGCCCCAGCATTTT
CAISTEGGVDQPQHF
>-|-|TRBV5-6|TRBJ1-3|17
TGTGCCAGCAGCCCATTGCAAAAGCCGTACTCTGGAAACACCATATATTTT
CASSPLQKPYSGNTIYF